This entry lists 19 T cell receptor beta chains sequenced from one sample in a study of shared clonotypes between healthy human individuals. Assay used: immunoSEQ multiplex PCR; TCRdb lists only in-frame clones, some missing. The sample carries over a million clones, under 80% recorded once. The sequenced material came from memory CD4+ T cells sorted from blood. Subset meaning: CD45RA-negative fraction. The receptors were sampled from a young man in good health.

The chain carries TRBV20-1 and TRBJ1-2; no firm D call. Germline V gene data show CDR1 as DFQATT and CDR2 as SNEGSKA (reference sequence). The V gene lost 5 bases and the J gene lost 7 bases, with 11 bases spanning the gap. The length of the CDR3 is 11 residues. Here the CDR3 DNA reads TGCAGTGCTGAAGACCCGCCTGGCTACACCTTC. This sequence encodes CSAEDPPGYTF.

This chain joins TRBV28 and TRBJ1-2; D perhaps matches TRBD1 (6 bases). Trimming took 4 bases from V and 0 from J, leaving 21 bases between them. Germline V gene sequence: CDR1 MDHEN, CDR2 SYDVKM. There are 18 residues in the CDR3. CDR3 region: CASSSHGQNIYANYGYTF. The CDR3 region has the DNA TGTGCCAGCAGTTCCCATGGACAGAACATCTACGCTAACTATGGCTACACCTTC.

The chain uses TRBV18 and TRBJ2-7; D unresolved. CDR1 and CDR2 (germline): KGHSH, LQKENI. Trimming removed 0 bases from V and 1 base from J, with 16 bases in between. The CDR3 covers 17 residues. CDR3 DNA sequence: TGTGCCAGCTCACCACCGGTAGGAGCGTCTGGTTCCTACGAGCAGTACTTC. Encoded protein: CASSPPVGASGSYEQYF.

The chain employs TRBV5-1 and TRBJ2-5; D not resolved. CDR1 is SGHRS and CDR2 is YFSETQ in the germline V gene. V lost 4 bases and J lost 4, with 11 bases in between. The CDR3 runs to 13 residues. Written as DNA, the CDR3 is TGCGCCAGCAGCATTAAGGGTTCAGAGACCCAGTACTTC. As protein: CASSIKGSETQYF.

At least ten counts were recorded for this clone. This chain connects TRBV7-9 to TRBJ1-2; D remains ambiguous. The germline V gene has CDR1 SEHNR and CDR2 FQNEAQ (reference sequence). V shed 2 bases and J shed 5 bases, with 9 bases lying between them. The length of the CDR3 is 13 residues. CDR3: CASSLSESYGYTF. In DNA, the CDR3 is TGTGCCAGCAGCTTATCCGAGTCGTATGGCTACACCTTC.

This clone occurred once. This sequence joins TRBV11-1 and TRBJ2-3; D gene ambiguous. The CDR3 has 14 residues. Trimming cost V 6 bases and J 4 bases, with 14 bases left between them. The germline V gene has CDR1 SGHAT and CDR2 FQDESV (reference sequence). CDR3 region: CASSATGVSDTQYF. The CDR3 nucleotides read TGTGCCAGCAGTGCTACTGGGGTCTCAGATACGCAGTATTTT. Combining the CDR3 with reference TRBV11-1 and TRBJ2-3 gives the whole variable domain EAEVAQSPRYKITEKSQAVAFWCDPISGHATLYWYRQILGQGPELLVQFQDESVVDDSQLPKDRFSAERLKGVDSTLKIQPAELGDSAMYLCASSATGVSDTQYFGPGTRLTVL.

The chain carries TRBV6-5 and TRBJ1-2, with a weak D call TRBD1 (5 bases). CDR1 and CDR2 (germline): MNHEY, SVGAGI. This CDR3 spans 14 amino acids. Trimming left V 4 bases short and J 4 bases short, with 13 bases between. The CDR3 is CASSFARAGYGYTF. The CDR3 nucleotides read TGTGCCAGCAGTTTCGCCAGGGCCGGCTATGGCTACACCTTC.

This clone was detected a few times. The chain couples TRBV9 to TRBJ1-4; D is uncertain. The germline V gene encodes CDR1 SGDLS and CDR2 YYNGEE. The CDR3 is 15 residues long. The V gene lost 0 bases and the J gene lost 3 bases, with 9 bases spanning the gap. In nucleotides, the CDR3 is TGTGCCAGCAGCGTAGACCCGGCTGCTAATGAAAAACTGTTTTTT. Residues: CASSVDPAANEKLFF. Filled out from reference TRBV9 and TRBJ1-4, the complete variable domain reads DSGVTQTPKHLITATGQRVTLRCSPRSGDLSVYWYQQSLDQGLQFLIQYYNGEERAKGNILERFSAQQFPDLHSELNLSSLELGDSALYFCASSVDPAANEKLFFGSGTQLSVL.

V usage is TRBV5-1 and J usage is TRBJ2-1; D may be TRBD1 or TRBD2 (5 bases each). Germline lookup yields CDR1 SGHRS and CDR2 YFSETQ. Trimming removed 5 bases from V and 6 bases from J, with 15 bases in between. This CDR3 spans 14 amino acids. CDR3 sequence reads: CASSHGRDPNEQFF. DNA of the CDR3: TGCGCCAGCAGTCATGGCAGGGACCCCAATGAGCAGTTCTTC. Combining the CDR3 with reference TRBV5-1 and TRBJ2-1 gives the whole variable domain KAGVTQTPRYLIKTRGQQVTLSCSPISGHRSVSWYQQTPGQGLQFLFEYFSETQRNKGNFPGRFSGRQFSNSRSEMNVSTLELGDSALYLCASSHGRDPNEQFFGPGTRLTVL.

V usage is TRBV15 and J usage is TRBJ2-3, with TRBD2 matching over 10 bases. Trimming removed 1 base from V and 3 bases from J; junction bases left unmatched: 4. CDR1 is LNHNV and CDR2 is YYDKDF in the germline V gene (reference sequence). This CDR3 has 16 residues. The CDR3 coding sequence is TGTGCCACCAGCAGAGGACTAGCGGGTACGACAGATACGCAGTATTTT. Amino acid sequence: CATSRGLAGTTDTQYF.

The chain has TRBV12-5 and TRBJ2-1; TRBD1 agrees at 8 bases. The germline gives CDR1 LGHNT, CDR2 FRNRAP. The CDR3 runs to 14 residues. V lost 1 base and J lost 9; bases outside the gene matches: 5. This CDR3 reads CASGLGTGNREQFF. The CDR3 DNA follows: TGTGCTAGTGGTTTGGGGACAGGGAATCGTGAGCAGTTCTTC.

The rearrangement uses TRBV11-2 and TRBJ2-3, with D hard to call. Per germline, CDR1 SGHAT and CDR2 FQNNGV. Trimming removed 8 bases at V and 0 bases at J, with 9 bases between. The CDR3 is 13 residues long. CDR3 in DNA: TGTGCCAGCCTATGGGGAAGCACAGATACGCAGTATTTT. Its translation is CASLWGSTDTQYF.

The chain joins TRBV18 to TRBJ1-6, with unresolved D. The CDR3 is 16 amino acids. V was trimmed by 5 bases and J by 5 bases, leaving 16 bases between them. Germline V gene data show CDR1 as KGHSH and CDR2 as LQKENI. The CDR3: CASSSKQAGNNSPLHF. As DNA, the CDR3 is TGTGCCAGCTCATCCAAGCAAGCGGGGAATAATTCACCCCTCCACTTT.

This chain uses TRBV11-2 with TRBJ1-6; 7 bases agree with TRBD1. The V and J ends lost 1 base and 7 bases, in that order; junction bases with no gene match: 4. The CDR3 has 15 amino acids. Germline V CDR1 and CDR2: SGHAT, FQNNGV. In DNA form, the CDR3 reads TGTGCCAGCAGCTTAGCGGGACAGCAAAATTCACCCCTCCACTTT. This translates into CASSLAGQQNSPLHF.

This clone was found a few times. V is TRBV4-2 and J is TRBJ1-6; D is undetermined. This CDR3 has 16 residues. Germline CDR1 is LGHNA and CDR2 is YNFKEQ. Trimming shortened V by 0 bases and J by 7 bases, and 13 bases separated the two germline ends. The CDR3 DNA is TGTGCCAGCAGCCAAGAGCGGGAACCTTCAAATTCACCCCTCCACTTT. Its protein is CASSQEREPSNSPLHF.

The chain carries TRBV7-9 and TRBJ2-7; the D is unclear. V was cut by 4 bases and J by 7 bases, with 11 bases left in between. The CDR3 extends over 12 amino acids. CDR1 and CDR2 from the germline V gene are SEHNR and FQNEAQ (reference sequence). The CDR3 DNA reads as TGTGCCAGCAGCTCCCACTGGAAAGAGCAGTACTTC. Translated, it gives CASSSHWKEQYF.

The gene calls are TRBV4-3 and TRBJ2-1; no clear D. The V gene's germline CDR1 is LGHNA and CDR2 YSLEER. The CDR3 consists of 15 residues. V lost 0 bases and J lost 3, with 9 bases in between. This CDR3 reads CASSQDLARYNEQFF. The DNA for the CDR3 is TGCGCCAGCAGCCAAGATTTGGCCCGCTACAATGAGCAGTTCTTC.

The chain combines TRBV7-2 with TRBJ2-1; TRBD1 aligns across 7 bases. Unmatched junction bases numbered 8, after V lost 5 bases and J lost 4 bases. Germline CDR1 SGHTA, CDR2 FQGNSA. The CDR3 totals 15 residues. This chain's CDR3 is CASSPVQGIYNEQFF. The DNA for the CDR3 is TGTGCCAGCAGCCCCGTACAGGGGATTTACAATGAGCAGTTCTTC.

The CDR3 is CASSLAGASSYNEQFF. The CDR3 bases are TGCGCCAGCAGCTTGGCGGGGGCTAGCTCCTACAATGAGCAGTTCTTC. The chain combines TRBV5-1 with TRBJ2-1; D may be TRBD1 or TRBD2 (6 bases each). The V gene lost 0 bases and the J gene lost 0 bases, with 10 bases spanning the gap. CDR3 length: 16 residues. Germline V gene lookup returns CDR1 SGHRS and CDR2 YFSETQ.